The next 3 T cell receptor beta chains were all read from a single sample in a study of shared clonotypes between healthy human individuals. The repertoire was sequenced with immunoSEQ multiplex PCR; TCRdb's copy has only in-frame clones and lacks some. The table records some 450,000 clones, 77% of them present only once. The source material was PBMCs. The receptors shown here come from a middle-aged woman in good health. Some clones in this sample may be carry-over from other donors' samples.

The CDR3 protein is CSVDTIAGGLEQFF. The CDR3 bases are TGCAGCGTTGATACTATTGCGGGAGGTCTTGAGCAGTTCTTC. J is TRBJ2-1 and V is TRBV29-1; TRBD2 agrees at 8 bases. The trim removed 3 bases at V and 9 bases at J, leaving 10 bases unmatched. Germline V CDR1 and CDR2: SQVTM, ANQGSEA. The CDR3 contains 14 residues.

The genes are TRBV19 and TRBJ1-4, with 7 positions matching TRBD1. This CDR3 has 15 amino acids. V gave up 8 bases and J gave up 5 bases; unmatched junction bases: 11. Germline V gives CDR1 LNHDA, CDR2 SQIVND (reference sequence). The CDR3, as DNA: TGTGCCAGTGGACGACAGGGCCCCATGAATGAAAAACTGTTTTTT. It codes for CASGRQGPMNEKLFF.

This clone was counted between two and nine times. Other DNA sequences from this sample encode an identical CDR3 as well. The chain couples TRBV5-1 to TRBJ2-4; D is unresolved. The CDR3 length is 14 residues. V lost 0 bases, J lost 0 bases, and 4 bases lay in between. Germline lookup yields CDR1 SGHRS and CDR2 YFSETQ. CDR3 in amino acids: CASSLGGAKNIQYF. In nucleotides, the CDR3 is TGCGCCAGCAGCTTGGGGGGAGCCAAAAACATTCAGTACTTC. The full variable domain, completed using reference TRBV5-1 and TRBJ2-4, is KAGVTQTPRYLIKTRGQQVTLSCSPISGHRSVSWYQQTPGQGLQFLFEYFSETQRNKGNFPGRFSGRQFSNSRSEMNVSTLELGDSALYLCASSLGGAKNIQYFGAGTRLSVL.